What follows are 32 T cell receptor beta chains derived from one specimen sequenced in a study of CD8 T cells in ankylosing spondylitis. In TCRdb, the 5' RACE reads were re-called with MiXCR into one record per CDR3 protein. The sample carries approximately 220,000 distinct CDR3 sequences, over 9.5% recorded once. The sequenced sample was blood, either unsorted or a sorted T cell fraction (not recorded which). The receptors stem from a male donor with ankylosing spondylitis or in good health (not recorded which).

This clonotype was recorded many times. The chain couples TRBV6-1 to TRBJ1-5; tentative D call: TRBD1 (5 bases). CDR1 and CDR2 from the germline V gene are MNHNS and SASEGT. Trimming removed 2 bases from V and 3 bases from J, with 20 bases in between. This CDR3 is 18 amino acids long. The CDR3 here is CASSELGQGLINNQPQHF. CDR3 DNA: TGTGCCAGCAGTGAATTGGGGCAGGGATTAATTAACAATCAGCCCCAGCATTTT.

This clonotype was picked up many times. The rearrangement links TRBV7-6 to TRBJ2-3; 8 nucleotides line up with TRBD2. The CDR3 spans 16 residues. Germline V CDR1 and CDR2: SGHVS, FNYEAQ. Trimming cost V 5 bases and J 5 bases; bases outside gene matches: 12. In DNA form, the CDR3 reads TGTGCCAGCAGCCCCGGACCGAGCGGGGGAGGAGATACGCAGTATTTT. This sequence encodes CASSPGPSGGGDTQYF. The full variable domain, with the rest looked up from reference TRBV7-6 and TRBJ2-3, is GAGVSQSPRYKVTKRGQDVALRCDPISGHVSLYWYRQALGQGPEFLTYFNYEAQQDKSGLPNDRFSAERPEGSISTLTIQRTEQRDSAMYRCASSPGPSGGGDTQYFGPGTRLTVL.

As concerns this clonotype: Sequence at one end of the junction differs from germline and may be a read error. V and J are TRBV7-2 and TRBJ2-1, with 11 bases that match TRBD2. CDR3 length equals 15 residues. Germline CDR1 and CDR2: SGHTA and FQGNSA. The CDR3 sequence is CASSLRTGASGGYYF. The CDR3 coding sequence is TGTGCCAGCAGCCTAAGGACTGGGGCTAGCGGGGGGTATTACTTC.

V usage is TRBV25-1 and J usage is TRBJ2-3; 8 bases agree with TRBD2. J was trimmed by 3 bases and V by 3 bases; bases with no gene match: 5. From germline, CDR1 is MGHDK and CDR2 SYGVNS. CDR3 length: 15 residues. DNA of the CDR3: TGTGCCAGCAGTGACCCGCGGGGGGTGACAGATACGCAGTATTTT. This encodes CASSDPRGVTDTQYF.

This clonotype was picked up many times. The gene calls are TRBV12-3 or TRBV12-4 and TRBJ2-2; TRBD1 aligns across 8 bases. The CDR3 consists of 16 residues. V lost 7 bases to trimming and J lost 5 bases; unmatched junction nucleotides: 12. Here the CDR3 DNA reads TGTGCCAGCATCCCAGAGGACAGGGTTTGGACCGGGGAGCTGTTTTTT. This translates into CASIPEDRVWTGELFF.

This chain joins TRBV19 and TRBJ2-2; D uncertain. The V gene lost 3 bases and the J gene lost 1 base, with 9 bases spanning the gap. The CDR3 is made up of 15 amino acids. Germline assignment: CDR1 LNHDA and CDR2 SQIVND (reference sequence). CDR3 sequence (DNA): TGTGCCAGTAGTATTTTTGCCGGGAACACCGGGGAGCTGTTTTTT. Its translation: CASSIFAGNTGELFF.

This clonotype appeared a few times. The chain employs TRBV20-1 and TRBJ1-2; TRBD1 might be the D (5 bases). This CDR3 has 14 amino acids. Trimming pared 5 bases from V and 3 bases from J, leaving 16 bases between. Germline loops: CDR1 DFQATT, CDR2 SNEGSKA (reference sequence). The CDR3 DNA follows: TGCAGTGCTTTACCGGGACTGGGAGACTATGGCTACACCTTC. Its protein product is CSALPGLGDYGYTF.

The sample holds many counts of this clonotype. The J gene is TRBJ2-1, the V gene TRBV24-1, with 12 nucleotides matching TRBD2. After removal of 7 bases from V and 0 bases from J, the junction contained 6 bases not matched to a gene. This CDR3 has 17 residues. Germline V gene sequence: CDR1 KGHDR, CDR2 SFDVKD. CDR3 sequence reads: CATSRAGLAGSYNEQFF. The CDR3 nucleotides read TGTGCCACCAGCCGGGCGGGACTAGCGGGCTCCTACAATGAGCAGTTCTTC.

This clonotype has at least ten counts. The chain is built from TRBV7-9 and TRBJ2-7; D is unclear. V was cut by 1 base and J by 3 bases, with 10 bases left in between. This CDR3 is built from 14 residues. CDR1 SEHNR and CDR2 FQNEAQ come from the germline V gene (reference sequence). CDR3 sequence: CASSLDQESYEQYF. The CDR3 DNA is TGTGCCAGCAGCTTAGATCAGGAGAGCTACGAGCAGTACTTC.

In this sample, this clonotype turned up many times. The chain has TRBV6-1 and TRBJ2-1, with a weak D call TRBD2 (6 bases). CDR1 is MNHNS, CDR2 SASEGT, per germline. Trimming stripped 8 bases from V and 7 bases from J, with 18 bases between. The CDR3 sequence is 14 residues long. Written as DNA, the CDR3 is TGTGCCAGCGCCCGGAAGGACTACGAGAATGAGCAGTTCTTC. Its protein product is CASARKDYENEQFF.

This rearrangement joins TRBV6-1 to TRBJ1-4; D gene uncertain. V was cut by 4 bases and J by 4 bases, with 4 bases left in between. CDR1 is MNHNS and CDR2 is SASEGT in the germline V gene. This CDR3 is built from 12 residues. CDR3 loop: CASSAINEKLFF. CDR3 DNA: TGTGCCAGCAGTGCGATTAATGAAAAACTGTTTTTT.

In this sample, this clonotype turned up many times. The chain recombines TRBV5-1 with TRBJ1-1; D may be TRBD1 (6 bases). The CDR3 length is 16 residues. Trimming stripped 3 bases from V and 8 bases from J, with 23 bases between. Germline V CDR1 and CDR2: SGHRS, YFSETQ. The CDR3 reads CASSSALQGPVSEAFF. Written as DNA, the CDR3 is TGCGCCAGCAGCTCGGCCCTACAGGGTCCAGTATCAGAAGCTTTCTTT.

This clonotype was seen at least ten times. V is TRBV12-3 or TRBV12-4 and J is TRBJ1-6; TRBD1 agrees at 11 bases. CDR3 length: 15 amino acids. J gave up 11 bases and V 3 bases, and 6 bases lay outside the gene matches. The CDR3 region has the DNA TGTGCCAGCAGTTTTGGGGACAGGGGGAGGACACCCCTCCACTTT. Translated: CASSFGDRGRTPLHF.

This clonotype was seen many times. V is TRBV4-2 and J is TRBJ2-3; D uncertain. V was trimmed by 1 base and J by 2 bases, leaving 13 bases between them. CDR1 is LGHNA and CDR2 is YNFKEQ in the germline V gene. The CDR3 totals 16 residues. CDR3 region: CASSQGPGYPTDTQYF. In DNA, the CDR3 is TGTGCCAGCAGCCAAGGGCCTGGGTACCCCACAGATACGCAGTATTTT.

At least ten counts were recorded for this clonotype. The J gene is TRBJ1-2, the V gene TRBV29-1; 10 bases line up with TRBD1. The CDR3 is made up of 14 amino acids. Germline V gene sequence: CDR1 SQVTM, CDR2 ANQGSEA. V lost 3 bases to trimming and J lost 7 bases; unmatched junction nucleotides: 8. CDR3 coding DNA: TGCAGCGTTGATCTAGACAGGGGGCGTCTTGGCTACACCTTC. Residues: CSVDLDRGRLGYTF.

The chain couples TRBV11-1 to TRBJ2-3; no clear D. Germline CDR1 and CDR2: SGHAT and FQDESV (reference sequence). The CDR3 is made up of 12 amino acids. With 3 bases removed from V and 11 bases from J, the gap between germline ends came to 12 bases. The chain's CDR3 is CASSFPRLGQYF. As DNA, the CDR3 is TGTGCCAGCAGCTTCCCGAGGCTAGGGCAGTATTTT.

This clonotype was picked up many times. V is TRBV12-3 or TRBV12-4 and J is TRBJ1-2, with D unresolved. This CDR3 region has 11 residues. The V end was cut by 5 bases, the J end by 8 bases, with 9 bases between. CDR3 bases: TGTGCCAGCAGTCGGAGCGGGGGCTACACCTTC. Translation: CASSRSGGYTF.

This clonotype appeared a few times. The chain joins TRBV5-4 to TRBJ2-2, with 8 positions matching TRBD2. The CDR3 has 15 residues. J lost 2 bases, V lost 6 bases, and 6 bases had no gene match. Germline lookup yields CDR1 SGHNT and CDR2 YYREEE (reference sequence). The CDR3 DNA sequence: TGTGCCAGCACCTTAACTAGCGGCAACACCGGGGAGCTGTTTTTT. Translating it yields CASTLTSGNTGELFF.

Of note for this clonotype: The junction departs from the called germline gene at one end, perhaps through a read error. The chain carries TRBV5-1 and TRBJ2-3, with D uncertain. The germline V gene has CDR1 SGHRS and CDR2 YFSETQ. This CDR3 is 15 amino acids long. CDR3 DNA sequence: TGCGCCAGCAGCTTGGAGTCATCTGGGCCAGATACGCATTATTTT. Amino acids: CASSLESSGPDTHYF. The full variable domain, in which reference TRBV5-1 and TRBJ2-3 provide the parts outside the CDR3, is KAGVTQTPRYLIKTRGQQVTLSCSPISGHRSVSWYQQTPGQGLQFLFEYFSETQRNKGNFPGRFSGRQFSNSRSEMNVSTLELGDSALYLCASSLESSGPDTHYFGPGTRLTVL.

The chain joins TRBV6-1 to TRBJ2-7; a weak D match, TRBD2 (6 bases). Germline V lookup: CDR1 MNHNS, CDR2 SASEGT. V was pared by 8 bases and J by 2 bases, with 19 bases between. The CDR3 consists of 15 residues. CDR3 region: CASGPLCGTAYEQYF. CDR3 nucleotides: TGTGCCAGCGGTCCATTATGTGGGACTGCCTACGAGCAGTACTTC.

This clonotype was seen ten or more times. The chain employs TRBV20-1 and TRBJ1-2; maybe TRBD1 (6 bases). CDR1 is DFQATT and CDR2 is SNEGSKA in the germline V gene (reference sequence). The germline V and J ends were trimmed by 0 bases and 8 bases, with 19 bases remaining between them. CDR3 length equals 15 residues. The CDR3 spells CSARDGGSGSWGYTF. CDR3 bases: TGCAGTGCTAGAGATGGGGGCTCCGGGAGTTGGGGCTACACCTTC.

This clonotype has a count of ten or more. CDR3 residues: CASSSQLSGGYGQTQYF. For the CDR3, the DNA is TGTGCCAGCAGTTCGCAACTATCGGGTGGATATGGGCAGACCCAGTACTTC. V gene TRBV6-5 combines with J gene TRBJ2-5; D is undetermined. From germline, CDR1 is MNHEY and CDR2 SVGAGI. The V end was cut by 4 bases, the J end by 6 bases, with 24 bases between. CDR3 length: 17 amino acids.

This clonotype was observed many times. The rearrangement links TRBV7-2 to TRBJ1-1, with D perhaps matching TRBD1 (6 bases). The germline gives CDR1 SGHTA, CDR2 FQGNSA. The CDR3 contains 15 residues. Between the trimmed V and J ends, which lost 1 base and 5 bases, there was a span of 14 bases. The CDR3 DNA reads TGTGCCAGCAGCTTAGGCCCGGGGGCGGGGACTGAAGCTTTCTTT. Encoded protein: CASSLGPGAGTEAFF.

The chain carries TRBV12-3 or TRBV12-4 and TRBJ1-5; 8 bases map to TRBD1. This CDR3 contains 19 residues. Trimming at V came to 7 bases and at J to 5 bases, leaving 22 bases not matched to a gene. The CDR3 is CASIDTYGAGGRMDQPQHF. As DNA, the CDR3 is TGTGCCAGCATTGATACCTATGGGGCAGGGGGCCGAATGGATCAGCCCCAGCATTTT.

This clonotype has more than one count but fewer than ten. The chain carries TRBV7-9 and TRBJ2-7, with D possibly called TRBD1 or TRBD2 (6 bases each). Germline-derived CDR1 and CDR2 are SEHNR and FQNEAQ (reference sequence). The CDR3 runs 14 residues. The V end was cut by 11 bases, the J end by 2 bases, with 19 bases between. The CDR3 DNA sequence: TGTGCCTCCGGGGGCCTATTCTCCCCCTACGAGCAGTACTTC. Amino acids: CASGGLFSPYEQYF.

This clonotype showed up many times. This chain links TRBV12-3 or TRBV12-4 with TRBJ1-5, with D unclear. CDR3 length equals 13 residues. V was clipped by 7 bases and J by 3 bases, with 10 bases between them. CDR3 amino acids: CASTGSINQPQHF. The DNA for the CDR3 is TGTGCCAGCACCGGCAGCATCAATCAGCCCCAGCATTTT.

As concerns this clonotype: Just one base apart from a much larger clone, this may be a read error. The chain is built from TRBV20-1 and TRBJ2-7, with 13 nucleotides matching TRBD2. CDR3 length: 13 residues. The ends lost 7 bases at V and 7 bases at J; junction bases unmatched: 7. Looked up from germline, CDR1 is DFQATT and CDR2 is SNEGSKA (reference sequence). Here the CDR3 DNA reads TGCAGTGTTACGGGACTAGCGGGGTTGGAGCAGTACTTC. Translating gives CSVTGLAGLEQYF.

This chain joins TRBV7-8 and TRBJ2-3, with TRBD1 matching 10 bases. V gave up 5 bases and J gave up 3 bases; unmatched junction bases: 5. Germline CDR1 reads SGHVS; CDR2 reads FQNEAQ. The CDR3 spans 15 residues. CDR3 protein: CASSVTGGATDTQYF. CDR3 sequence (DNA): TGTGCCAGCAGCGTGACAGGGGGCGCGACAGATACGCAGTATTTT.

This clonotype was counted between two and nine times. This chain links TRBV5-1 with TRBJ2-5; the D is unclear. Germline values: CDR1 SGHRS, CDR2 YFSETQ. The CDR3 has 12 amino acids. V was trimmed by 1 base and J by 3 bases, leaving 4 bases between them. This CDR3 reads CASSLSEETQYF. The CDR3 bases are TGCGCCAGCAGCTTGAGCGAAGAGACCCAGTACTTC.

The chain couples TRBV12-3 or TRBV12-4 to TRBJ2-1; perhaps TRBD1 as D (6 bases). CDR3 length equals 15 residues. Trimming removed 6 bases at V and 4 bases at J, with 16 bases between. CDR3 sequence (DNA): TGTGCCAGCAGCGATGAGACAGGCCCTTACAATGAGCAGTTCTTC. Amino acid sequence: CASSDETGPYNEQFF.

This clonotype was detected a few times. DNA of the CDR3: TGTGCCAGCAGTGATACGGGACGTGATCAGCCCCAGCATTTT. It specifies CASSDTGRDQPQHF. V and J are TRBV25-1 and TRBJ1-5; possibly TRBD1 for D (5 bases). Looked up from germline, CDR1 is MGHDK and CDR2 is SYGVNS. The CDR3 consists of 14 residues. Trimming stripped 3 bases from V and 5 bases from J, with 11 bases between.

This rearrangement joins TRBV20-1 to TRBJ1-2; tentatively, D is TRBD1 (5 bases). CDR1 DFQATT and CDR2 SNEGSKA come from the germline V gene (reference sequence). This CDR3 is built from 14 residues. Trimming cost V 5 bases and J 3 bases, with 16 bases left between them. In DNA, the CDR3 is TGCAGTGCTCCCTCTATGGGGGGGGACTATGGCTACACCTTC. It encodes CSAPSMGGDYGYTF.